Sequencing of this TCR beta chain was carried out in a study of T cell changes during pregnancy in multiple sclerosis. Clones were read by immunoSEQ multiplex PCR, and TCRdb kept only the in-frame ones, dropping some. The profile shows roughly 46,000 clones, over 90% of them singletons. Trimming cost V 7 bases and J 6 bases; bases outside gene matches: 10. The length of the CDR3 is 15 residues. Germline CDR1 reads SEHNR; CDR2 reads FQNEAQ (reference sequence). The chain combines TRBV7-9 with TRBJ2-1; 9 bases fit TRBD2. The starting material was peripheral blood, obtained in the third trimester of pregnancy. The source is a female donor with multiple sclerosis, enrolled in a pregnancy study. Here the CDR3 reads CASTSGTSSRNEQFF. The DNA of the CDR3 is TGTGCCAGCACCAGCGGGACTAGCTCTCGCAATGAGCAGTTCTTC.